This T cell receptor beta chain was captured by sequencing in a study of cytomegalovirus exposure and HLA in healthy donors. Trimming pared 0 bases from V and 5 bases from J, leaving 13 bases between. This CDR3 is 15 amino acids long. From germline, CDR1 is MGHRA and CDR2 YSYEKL. In the case of this clone: What it recognizes is unknown.

Broader study findings: In terms of immune exposure information, only CMV serostatus was available.

The study ran its PCR with 60 Vbeta and 13 Jbeta primers. Method: immunoSEQ multiplex PCR; TCRdb's copy keeps in-frame clones and lacks some. The table has 150,000 to 200,000 clones, about nine tenths seen once. The chain carries TRBV4-1 and TRBJ1-1; tentative D call: TRBD1 (6 bases). Sequencing used PBMCs. This TCR was sampled from a boy younger than 10 in good health and CMV-seronegative. The CDR3 DNA reads TGCGCCAGCAGCCAAGACAGGGGACGGCGTACTGAAGCTTTCTTT. The encoded protein is CASSQDRGRRTEAFF.